One sample yielded the 30 T cell receptor beta chains listed below, sequenced in a study of blood T cell repertoires in COVID-19. Data came from immunoSEQ multiplex PCR; TCRdb stores just in-frame clones and leaves some out. In the table there are approximately 150,000 clones, roughly 87% of which are singletons. The sequenced sample was peripheral blood. The receptors derive from a woman aged 50 to 60 with acute or convalescent COVID-19.

The rearrangement uses TRBV5-1 and TRBJ1-2; no firm D call. Looked up from germline, CDR1 is SGHRS and CDR2 is YFSETQ. This CDR3 comprises 14 residues. V lost 0 bases, J lost 1 base, and 7 bases lay in between. This chain's CDR3 is CASSLASDNYGYTF. The CDR3 bases are TGCGCCAGCAGCTTGGCCTCAGATAACTATGGCTACACCTTC.

V and J are TRBV6-5 and TRBJ1-2, with TRBD1 identical over 7 bases. With 0 bases clipped from V and 8 bases from J, the junction kept 9 bases outside the gene matches. Germline V gene sequence: CDR1 MNHEY, CDR2 SVGAGI. The CDR3 extends over 15 amino acids. The CDR3 sequence: CASSYSMVQGGGYTF. For the CDR3, the DNA is TGTGCCAGCAGTTACTCGATGGTTCAGGGGGGAGGCTACACCTTC.

This chain connects TRBV9 to TRBJ2-1; TRBD2 aligns across 7 bases. V shed 3 bases, J shed 2 bases, and the junction held 5 bases outside the gene matches. This CDR3 is built from 15 residues. Germline V gene lookup returns CDR1 SGDLS and CDR2 YYNGEE. The CDR3 reads CASSDGGFPYNEQFF. The CDR3 DNA sequence: TGTGCCAGCAGCGACGGGGGGTTCCCCTACAATGAGCAGTTCTTC.

As to this clone: Different DNA sequences within this sample yield the same CDR3. This chain joins TRBV10-3 and TRBJ1-1; D ambiguous. V lost 6 bases to trimming and J lost 3 bases, with 8 bases between them. CDR3 length: 12 amino acids. CDR1 ENHRY and CDR2 SYGVKD come from the germline V gene. The DNA of the CDR3 is TGTGCCATCAGGAACCGGGACACTGAAGCTTTCTTT. Amino acid sequence: CAIRNRDTEAFF.

The V call is TRBV28, the J call TRBJ2-3; 9 nucleotides match TRBD2. J was trimmed by 14 bases and V by 6 bases; bases with no gene match: 9. This CDR3 comprises 12 residues. CDR1 and CDR2 (germline): MDHEN, SYDVKM. Here the CDR3 DNA reads TGTGCCAGCAGCTTGACTAGCGGCCTTGGGTATTTT. Its translation: CASSLTSGLGYF.

The chain is built from TRBV7-6 and TRBJ2-5; D may be TRBD1 (6 bases). V gave up 7 bases and J gave up 1 base, with 16 bases separating them. CDR1 is SGHVS and CDR2 is FNYEAQ in the germline V gene. The CDR3 contains 15 residues. CDR3 residues: CASTRNGQTQETQYF. CDR3 sequence (DNA): TGTGCCAGCACCCGAAACGGACAGACCCAAGAGACCCAGTACTTC.

This rearrangement joins TRBV7-2 to TRBJ1-3; the D gene is possibly TRBD1 (6 bases). The CDR3 has 15 amino acids. Germline V gene sequence: CDR1 SGHTA, CDR2 FQGNSA. The V end was cut by 2 bases, the J end by 4 bases, with 12 bases between. As DNA, the CDR3 is TGTGCCAGCAGCTTAACAGGGACCGCAGGAAACACCATATATTTT. Residues: CASSLTGTAGNTIYF.

This clone was found many times. The chain combines TRBV7-8 with TRBJ2-7; D gene uncertain. Trimming removed 1 base at V and 3 bases at J, with 4 bases between. The CDR3 consists of 12 residues. The V gene's germline CDR1 is SGHVS and CDR2 FQNEAQ. The CDR3 DNA reads as TGTGCCAGCAGCTTAGTCCTCTACGAGCAGTACTTC. Protein product: CASSLVLYEQYF.

The V and J genes are TRBV18 and TRBJ1-6, with 8 bases that match TRBD1. The CDR3 is made up of 14 amino acids. The trim removed 5 bases at V and 7 bases at J, leaving 4 bases unmatched. The germline V gene encodes CDR1 KGHSH and CDR2 LQKENI. The CDR3 reads CASSVDRGNSPLHF. The CDR3 region has the DNA TGTGCCAGCTCAGTCGACAGGGGAAATTCACCCCTCCACTTT.

The rearrangement uses TRBV5-1 and TRBJ1-2, with 7 bases aligning to TRBD1. Germline trimming cut 3 bases from V and 7 bases from J; bases unmatched to any gene: 12. Per germline, CDR1 SGHRS and CDR2 YFSETQ. The CDR3 is 15 residues long. Here the CDR3 DNA reads TGCGCCAGCAGCTACCAGGGGGGCGCCGGCAGTGGCTACACCTTC. This codes for CASSYQGGAGSGYTF.

This clone was counted a single time. For the CDR3, the DNA is TGTGCCAGCAGCCAAGACAGGGCCTATGGCTACACCTTC. It yields the protein CASSQDRAYGYTF. The chain couples TRBV3-1 (or the pseudogene TRBV3-2) to TRBJ1-2, with a possible D match to TRBD1 (5 bases). Germline V gene lookup returns CDR1 LGHDT and CDR2 YNNKEL (reference sequence). Trimming removed 0 bases at V and 4 bases at J, with 6 bases between. CDR3 length: 13 amino acids.

The chain links TRBV2 to TRBJ2-3; 7 positions agree with TRBD2. V trimming: 7 bases; J trimming: 0 bases; junction bases outside the gene matches: 4. From germline, CDR1 is SNHLY and CDR2 FYNNEI. The CDR3 has 14 amino acids. Here the CDR3 reads CASTRGLSTDTQYF. The CDR3 region has the DNA TGTGCCAGCACGAGGGGACTAAGCACAGATACGCAGTATTTT.

The rearrangement uses TRBV3-1 (or the pseudogene TRBV3-2) and TRBJ2-1; 10 bases match TRBD2. Losses at the gene ends were 4 bases for V and 3 bases for J; bases not matched to a gene: 6. This CDR3 is built from 16 residues. Germline V gives CDR1 LGHDT, CDR2 YNNKEL (reference sequence). The CDR3 sequence: CASSPPTSGHYNEQFF. CDR3 bases: TGTGCCAGCAGCCCCCCGACTAGCGGGCACTACAATGAGCAGTTCTTC.

The chain recombines TRBV12-3 or TRBV12-4 with TRBJ2-3; D call uncertain. Trimming shortened V by 4 bases and J by 6 bases, and 5 bases separated the two germline ends. CDR3 length: 11 residues. The CDR3: CASSSRDTQYF. Here the CDR3 DNA reads TGTGCCAGCAGTTCTAGGGATACGCAGTATTTT.

The J gene is TRBJ1-5, the V gene TRBV7-2; the D is unclear. V shed 1 base and J shed 6 bases, with 4 bases lying between them. CDR3 length: 12 amino acids. The V gene's germline CDR1 is SGHTA and CDR2 FQGNSA. Here the CDR3 DNA reads TGTGCCAGCAGCTTAGTCGGTCAGCCCCAGCATTTT. Protein: CASSLVGQPQHF.

The chain joins TRBV2 to TRBJ1-5; a possible D gene is TRBD1 (6 bases). The germline V gene encodes CDR1 SNHLY and CDR2 FYNNEI. V was trimmed by 1 base and J by 6 bases, leaving 13 bases between them. The CDR3 is 15 amino acids. The chain's CDR3 is CASSEVAGDFQPQHF. The CDR3, as DNA: TGTGCCAGCAGTGAAGTGGCAGGGGATTTTCAGCCCCAGCATTTT.

This chain joins TRBV19 and TRBJ1-5; 7 nucleotides align to TRBD1. The CDR3 consists of 16 residues. Germline assignment: CDR1 LNHDA and CDR2 SQIVND (reference sequence). Unmatched junction bases numbered 9, after V lost 7 bases and J lost 0 bases. The CDR3 loop is CASNPDRTYSNQPQHF. The CDR3 nucleotides are TGTGCCAGTAACCCGGACAGGACTTATAGCAATCAGCCCCAGCATTTT.

This sequence joins TRBV5-4 and TRBJ1-1; a weak D match, TRBD1 (5 bases). Trimming removed 2 bases at V and 10 bases at J, with 12 bases between. The CDR3 sequence is 12 residues long. CDR1 and CDR2 from the germline V gene are SGHNT and YYREEE (reference sequence). In DNA, the CDR3 is TGTGCCAGCAGCTTTGGGGGGTTATTAGCTTTCTTT. It is translated as CASSFGGLLAFF.

This chain uses TRBV4-3 with TRBJ2-3, with D possibly matching TRBD1 (6 bases). Germline CDR1 is LGHNA and CDR2 is YSLEER. The V end was cut by 4 bases, the J end by 3 bases, with 14 bases between. This CDR3 comprises 15 residues. In nucleotides, the CDR3 is TGCGCCAGCAGCCGGGATGCAAGGGGGACAGATACGCAGTATTTT. This gives the protein CASSRDARGTDTQYF.

The table lists this clone with a few counts. The gene calls are TRBV6-5 and TRBJ1-6; 7 nucleotides agree with TRBD1. Germline CDR1 is MNHEY and CDR2 is SVGAGI. This CDR3 contains 16 residues. The trim removed 0 bases at V and 7 bases at J, leaving 6 bases unmatched. The CDR3 nucleotides are TGTGCCAGCAGTTACTCTGGACAGGCCCTAAATTCACCCCTCCACTTT. Amino acids: CASSYSGQALNSPLHF.

The rearrangement joins TRBV27 to TRBJ1-4; 7 bases map to TRBD1. The CDR3 covers 15 residues. Per germline, CDR1 MNHEY and CDR2 SMNVEV (reference sequence). Unmatched junction bases numbered 12, after V lost 6 bases and J lost 8 bases. This CDR3 reads CASRHTAGGVEKLFF. Written as DNA, the CDR3 is TGTGCCAGCAGACACACGGCAGGGGGTGTGGAAAAACTGTTTTTT.

The table lists this clone with a count of one. V is TRBV5-1 and J is TRBJ2-5, with 9 positions matching TRBD1. Trimming at V came to 2 bases and at J to 9 bases, leaving 11 bases not matched to a gene. The CDR3 length is 15 residues. Germline V lookup: CDR1 SGHRS, CDR2 YFSETQ. The CDR3 spells CASSLSGTGSGAQYF. The CDR3 coding sequence is TGCGCCAGCAGCTTATCCGGGACAGGGAGTGGGGCCCAGTACTTC.

V is TRBV29-1 and J is TRBJ2-1; 10 nucleotides agree with TRBD1. This CDR3 spans 13 amino acids. Germline V gene sequence: CDR1 SQVTM, CDR2 ANQGSEA. Trimming cost V 7 bases and J 4 bases; bases outside gene matches: 4. Here the CDR3 reads CSGQGAGYNEQFF. CDR3 DNA sequence: TGCAGCGGACAGGGGGCGGGGTACAATGAGCAGTTCTTC.

This chain connects TRBV12-3 or TRBV12-4 to TRBJ1-2; no definite D call. The CDR3 sequence is 12 residues long. Between the trimmed V and J ends, which lost 3 bases and 7 bases, there was a span of 9 bases. The CDR3: CASSLEGSGYTF. The CDR3 DNA reads as TGTGCCAGCAGTTTGGAGGGCTCTGGCTACACCTTC.

The chain combines TRBV5-1 with TRBJ1-5; D uncertain. This CDR3 comprises 19 residues. Germline-derived CDR1 and CDR2 are SGHRS and YFSETQ. V was trimmed by 1 base and J by 0 bases, leaving 20 bases between them. CDR3 DNA: TGCGCCAGCAGCTTGACGCCAGGAGGAGTGGGTTATAGCAATCAGCCCCAGCATTTT. It yields the protein CASSLTPGGVGYSNQPQHF.

V is TRBV30 and J is TRBJ1-6; D not certain. The CDR3 is made up of 11 amino acids. Trimming removed 3 bases at V and 10 bases at J, with 7 bases between. Per germline, CDR1 GTSNPN and CDR2 SVGIG (reference sequence). CDR3 sequence reads: CAWRVESPLHF. The CDR3 DNA reads as TGTGCCTGGAGGGTGGAGTCACCCCTCCACTTT. Together with reference TRBV30 and TRBJ1-6, the CDR3 gives the full variable domain: SQTIHQWPATLVQPVGSPLSLECTVEGTSNPNLYWYRQAAGRGLQLLFYSVGIGQISSEVPQNLSASRPQDRQFILSSKKLLLSDSGFYLCAWRVESPLHFGNGTRLTVT.

The rearrangement uses TRBV25-1 and TRBJ1-5, with 9 bases that match TRBD1. V shed 10 bases, J shed 4 bases, and the junction held 5 bases outside the gene matches. Per germline, CDR1 MGHDK and CDR2 SYGVNS. The CDR3 has 13 residues. In nucleotides, the CDR3 is TGTGCCACACCGGGACAGGGTAATCAGCCCCAGCATTTT. Translating it yields CATPGQGNQPQHF.

This rearrangement joins TRBV5-1 to TRBJ2-7, with a possible D match to TRBD1 (6 bases). The germline gives CDR1 SGHRS, CDR2 YFSETQ. This CDR3 is 13 amino acids long. Trimming took 4 bases from V and 7 from J, leaving 15 bases between them. The CDR3 region is CASSPGPQGEQYF. The CDR3 nucleotides are TGCGCCAGCAGCCCCGGCCCACAGGGAGAGCAGTACTTC.

The chain combines TRBV7-2 with TRBJ2-7, with a weak D call TRBD1 (6 bases). The CDR3 spans 15 residues. V lost 3 bases and J lost 5, with 17 bases in between. Per germline, CDR1 SGHTA and CDR2 FQGNSA. The CDR3 DNA reads TGTGCCAGCAGCTTCCAACAGGGACCGTTCAACGAGCAGTACTTC. Translation gives CASSFQQGPFNEQYF. Filled out from reference TRBV7-2 and TRBJ2-7, the complete variable domain reads GAGVSQSPSNKVTEKGKDVELRCDPISGHTALYWYRQSLGQGLEFLIYFQGNSAPDKSGLPSDRFSAERTGGSVSTLTIQRTQQEDSAVYLCASSFQQGPFNEQYFGPGTRLTVT.

The chain couples TRBV21-1 to TRBJ1-4; the table gives TRBD1 as D, unverified against the DNA. TRBV21-1 is marked as a pseudogene. This CDR3 comprises 17 residues. The CDR3 reads CASSSRDRGQANEKLFF. The CDR3 nucleotides are TGTGCCAGCAGCAGCCGGGACAGGGGCCAGGCTAATGAAAAACTGTTTTTT.